This T cell receptor (beta chain) is drawn from a study of blood T cell repertoires in COVID-19. TCRdb's table, derived via immunoSEQ multiplex PCR, lists solely in-frame clones and lacks some. The sample gives a few hundred thousand clones, about 87% of which show up once; over 2% is in the top ten. This CDR3 contains 19 residues. The V and J ends lost 6 bases and 0 bases, in that order; junction bases with no gene match: 17. Per germline, CDR1 MDHEN and CDR2 SYDVKM. The clonotype was recovered from a woman aged 45-60 years with acute or convalescent COVID-19. The sample taken for sequencing was peripheral blood. V gene TRBV28 combines with J gene TRBJ1-2, with TRBD1 matching over 9 bases. CDR3 DNA: TGTGCCAGCAGCCCATACCGTCGGGACAGGGAGGGAGCTAACTATGGCTACACCTTC. Protein: CASSPYRRDREGANYGYTF.